This passage covers 14 T cell receptor beta chains from one sample sequenced in a study of Ad26.COV2.S vaccination and SARS-CoV-2 variants. Treatment specified: 15 to 20 received Ad26.COV2.S at low or high dose, single or two shots; roughly 5 received placebo; per-sample allocation not given. Samples analyzed were those drawn on day 63 after the first vaccine or placebo injection. Method: immunoSEQ multiplex PCR; TCRdb's copy keeps in-frame clones and lacks some. The data show 430,000 or so clones, 75% to 95% seen once. The material was peripheral blood, obtained in a trial of Ad26.COV2.S vaccine versus placebo. The receptor source for this set is a person between 18 and 59 years old who received the Ad26.COV2.S COVID-19 vaccine or a placebo.

This chain connects TRBV6-1 to TRBJ2-3; 12 bases agree with TRBD2. Germline CDR1 is MNHNS and CDR2 is SASEGT. The CDR3 has 17 residues. V lost 2 bases to trimming and J lost 1 base; unmatched junction nucleotides: 4. Written as DNA, the CDR3 is TGTGCCAGCAGTGAATTGGGACTAGCGGGTCGCACAGATACGCAGTATTTT. This encodes CASSELGLAGRTDTQYF.

The chain combines TRBV5-1 with TRBJ1-4, with D uncertain. Germline assignment: CDR1 SGHRS and CDR2 YFSETQ. The length of the CDR3 is 13 residues. V lost 4 bases to trimming and J lost 3 bases, with 7 bases between them. The CDR3 is CASSDGPNEKLFF. The CDR3 coding sequence is TGCGCCAGCAGCGATGGACCTAATGAAAAACTGTTTTTT.

The CDR3 DNA reads as TGTGCCAGCAGCCAGGCTGGACAGGGGTTCTATGGCTACACCTTC. Translation: CASSQAGQGFYGYTF. The chain recombines TRBV3-1 (or the pseudogene TRBV3-2) with TRBJ1-2; 9 nucleotides align to TRBD1. Germline V gene lookup returns CDR1 LGHDT and CDR2 YNNKEL (reference sequence). V shed 3 bases and J 4 bases; nucleotides not matched to a gene: 6. The CDR3 extends over 15 amino acids.

The V and J genes are TRBV7-2 and TRBJ2-3, with 9 bases lining up with TRBD1. Germline-derived CDR1 and CDR2 are SGHTA and FQGNSA. This CDR3 region has 14 residues. V dropped 3 bases and J dropped 10; count of bases not matched to a gene: 8. The CDR3 sequence: CASSFWTGESPQYF. The CDR3 DNA follows: TGTGCCAGCAGCTTTTGGACAGGGGAGTCCCCGCAGTATTTT.

The J gene is TRBJ1-3, the V gene TRBV28; D is ambiguous. The CDR3 sequence is 13 residues long. V gave up 6 bases and J gave up 0 bases, with 6 bases separating them. Germline-derived CDR1 and CDR2 are MDHEN and SYDVKM. CDR3 region: CASRISSGNTIYF. CDR3 nucleotide sequence: TGTGCCAGCAGGATATCCTCTGGAAACACCATATATTTT.

This chain uses TRBV11-2 with TRBJ2-3; D remains unclear. The germline V gene has CDR1 SGHAT and CDR2 FQNNGV. CDR3 size: 13 residues. Deletions cut 2 bases from V and 4 bases from J, with 7 bases between. The CDR3 nucleotides are TGTGCCAGCAGCTTATACCGGTCAGATACGCAGTATTTT. Its translation: CASSLYRSDTQYF.

V and J are TRBV4-1 and TRBJ1-6; weak D call: TRBD1 (5 bases). In germline, CDR1 is MGHRA, CDR2 YSYEKL. V shed 5 bases and J shed 8 bases, with 10 bases lying between them. The CDR3 spans 13 residues. DNA for the CDR3: TGCGCCAGCAGCAGGGGTACTGATTCACCCCTCCACTTT. Protein: CASSRGTDSPLHF.

CDR3 protein: CASSYGGTRLCETQYF. CDR3 bases: TGTGCCAGCAGTTATGGCGGGACTAGACTTTGCGAGACCCAGTACTTC. This chain connects TRBV6-9 to TRBJ2-5, with 8 bases fitting TRBD2. Per the germline V gene, CDR1 is MNHGY and CDR2 is SVAAGI. With 2 bases clipped from V and 5 bases from J, the junction kept 10 bases outside the gene matches. The length of the CDR3 is 16 residues.

The chain recombines TRBV30 with TRBJ1-2, with D maybe TRBD1 (5 bases). Trimming shortened V by 2 bases and J by 6 bases, and 19 bases separated the two germline ends. Germline CDR1 GTSNPN, CDR2 SVGIG (reference sequence). This CDR3 comprises 15 residues. DNA for the CDR3: TGTGCCTGGAGTCTGGGGCCGGGGTTTTGGAATGGCTACACCTTC. Translation gives CAWSLGPGFWNGYTF.

J is TRBJ2-5 and V is TRBV6-1; unclear D gene. Trimming stripped 2 bases from V and 4 bases from J, with 11 bases between. The CDR3 runs to 14 residues. CDR1 is MNHNS, CDR2 SASEGT, per germline. The chain's CDR3 is CASSERLRVETQYF. As DNA, the CDR3 is TGTGCCAGCAGTGAACGGCTTCGGGTAGAGACCCAGTACTTC.

CDR3 protein: CASSQQNSPLHF. The CDR3 region has the DNA TGTGCCAGCAGTCAACAGAATTCACCCCTCCACTTT. The V gene is TRBV6-2 or TRBV6-3, the J gene TRBJ1-6; unclear D gene. V lost 5 bases, J lost 7 bases, and 6 bases lay in between. This CDR3 region has 12 residues. Germline V gives CDR1 MNHEY, CDR2 SVGEGT.

This clone occurred a few times. The chain joins TRBV7-2 to TRBJ2-7, with 12 bases matching TRBD2. Germline V gene sequence: CDR1 SGHTA, CDR2 FQGNSA. The CDR3 totals 14 residues. V was pared by 2 bases and J by 7 bases, with 3 bases of the junction left unmatched. CDR3 DNA: TGTGCCAGCAGCTTAACTAGCGGGAGGAGGGAGCAGTACTTC. Amino acids: CASSLTSGRREQYF.

This chain uses TRBV29-1 with TRBJ2-7; 8 bases are shared with TRBD1. The V and J ends lost 6 bases and 7 bases, in that order; junction bases with no gene match: 8. From germline, CDR1 is SQVTM and CDR2 ANQGSEA. This CDR3 region has 12 residues. In DNA form, the CDR3 reads TGCAGCGTGACGGACAGGGTGCGAGAGCAGTACTTC. It encodes CSVTDRVREQYF.

Only one count was recorded for this clone. V usage is TRBV13 and J usage is TRBJ2-5, with D unresolved. CDR1 and CDR2 from the germline V gene are PRHDT and FYEKMQ (reference sequence). V was clipped by 0 bases and J by 1 base, with 9 bases between them. The CDR3 extends over 15 amino acids. In DNA form, the CDR3 reads TGTGCCAGCAGCTTAGGCCAGAGTGTCCAAGAGACCCAGTACTTC. Encoded protein: CASSLGQSVQETQYF.